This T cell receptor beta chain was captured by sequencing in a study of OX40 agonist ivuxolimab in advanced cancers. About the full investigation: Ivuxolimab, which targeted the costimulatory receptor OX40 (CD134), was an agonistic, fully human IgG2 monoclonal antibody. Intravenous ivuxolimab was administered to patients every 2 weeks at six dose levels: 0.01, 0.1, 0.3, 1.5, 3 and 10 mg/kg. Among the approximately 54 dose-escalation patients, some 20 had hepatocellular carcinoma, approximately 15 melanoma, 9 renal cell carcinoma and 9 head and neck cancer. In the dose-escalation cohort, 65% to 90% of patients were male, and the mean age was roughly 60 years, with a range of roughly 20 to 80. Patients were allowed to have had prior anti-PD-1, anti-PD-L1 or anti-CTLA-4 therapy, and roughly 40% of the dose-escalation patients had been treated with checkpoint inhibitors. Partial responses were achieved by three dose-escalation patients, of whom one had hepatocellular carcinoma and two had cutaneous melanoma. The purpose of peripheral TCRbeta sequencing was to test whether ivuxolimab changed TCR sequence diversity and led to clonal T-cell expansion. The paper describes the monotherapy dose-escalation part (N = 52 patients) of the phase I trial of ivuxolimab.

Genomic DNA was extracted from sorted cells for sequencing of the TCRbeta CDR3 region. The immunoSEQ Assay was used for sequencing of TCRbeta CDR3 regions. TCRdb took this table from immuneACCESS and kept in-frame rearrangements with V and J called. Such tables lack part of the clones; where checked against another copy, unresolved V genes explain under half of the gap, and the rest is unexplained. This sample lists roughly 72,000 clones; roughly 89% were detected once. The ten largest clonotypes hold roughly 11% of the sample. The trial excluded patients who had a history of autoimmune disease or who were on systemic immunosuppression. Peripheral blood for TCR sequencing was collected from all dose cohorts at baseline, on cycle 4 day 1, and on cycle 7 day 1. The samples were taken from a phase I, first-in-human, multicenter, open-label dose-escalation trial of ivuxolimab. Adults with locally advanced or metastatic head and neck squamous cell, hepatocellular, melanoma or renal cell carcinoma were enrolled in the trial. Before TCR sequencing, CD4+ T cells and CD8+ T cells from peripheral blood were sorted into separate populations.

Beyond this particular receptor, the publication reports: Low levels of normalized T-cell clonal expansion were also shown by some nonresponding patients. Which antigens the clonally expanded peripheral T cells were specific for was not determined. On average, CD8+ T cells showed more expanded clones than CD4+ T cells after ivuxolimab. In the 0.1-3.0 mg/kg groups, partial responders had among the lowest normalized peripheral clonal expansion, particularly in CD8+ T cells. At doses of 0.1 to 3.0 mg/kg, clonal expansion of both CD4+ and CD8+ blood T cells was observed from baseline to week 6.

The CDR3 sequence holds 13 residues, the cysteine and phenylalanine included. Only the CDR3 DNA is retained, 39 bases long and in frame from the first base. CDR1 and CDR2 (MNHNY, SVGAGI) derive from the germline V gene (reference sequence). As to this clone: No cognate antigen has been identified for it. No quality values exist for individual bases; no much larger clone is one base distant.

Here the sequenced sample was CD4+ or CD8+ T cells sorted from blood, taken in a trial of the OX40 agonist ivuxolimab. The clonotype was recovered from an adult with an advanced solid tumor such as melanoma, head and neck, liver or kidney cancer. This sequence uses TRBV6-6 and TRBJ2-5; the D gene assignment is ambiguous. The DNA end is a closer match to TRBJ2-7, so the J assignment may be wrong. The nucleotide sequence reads TGTGCCAGCAGTTACTCCGGGCAGAACGAGCAGTACTTC. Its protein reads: CASSYSGQNEQYF.